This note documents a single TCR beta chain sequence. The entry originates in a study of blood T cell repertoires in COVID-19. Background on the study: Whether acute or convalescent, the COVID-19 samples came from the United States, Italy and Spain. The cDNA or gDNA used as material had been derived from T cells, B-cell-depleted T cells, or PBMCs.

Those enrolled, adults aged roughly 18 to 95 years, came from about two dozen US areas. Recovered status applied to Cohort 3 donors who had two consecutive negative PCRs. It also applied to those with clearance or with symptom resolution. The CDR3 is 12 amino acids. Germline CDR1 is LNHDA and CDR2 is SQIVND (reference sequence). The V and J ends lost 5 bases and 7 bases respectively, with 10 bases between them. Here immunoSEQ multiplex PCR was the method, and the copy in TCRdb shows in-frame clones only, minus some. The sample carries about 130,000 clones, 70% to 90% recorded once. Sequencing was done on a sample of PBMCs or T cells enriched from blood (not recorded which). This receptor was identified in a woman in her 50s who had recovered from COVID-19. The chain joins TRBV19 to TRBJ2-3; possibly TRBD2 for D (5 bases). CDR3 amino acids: CASSPTRNTQYF. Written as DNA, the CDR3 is TGTGCCAGTAGTCCAACTAGAAATACGCAGTATTTT.